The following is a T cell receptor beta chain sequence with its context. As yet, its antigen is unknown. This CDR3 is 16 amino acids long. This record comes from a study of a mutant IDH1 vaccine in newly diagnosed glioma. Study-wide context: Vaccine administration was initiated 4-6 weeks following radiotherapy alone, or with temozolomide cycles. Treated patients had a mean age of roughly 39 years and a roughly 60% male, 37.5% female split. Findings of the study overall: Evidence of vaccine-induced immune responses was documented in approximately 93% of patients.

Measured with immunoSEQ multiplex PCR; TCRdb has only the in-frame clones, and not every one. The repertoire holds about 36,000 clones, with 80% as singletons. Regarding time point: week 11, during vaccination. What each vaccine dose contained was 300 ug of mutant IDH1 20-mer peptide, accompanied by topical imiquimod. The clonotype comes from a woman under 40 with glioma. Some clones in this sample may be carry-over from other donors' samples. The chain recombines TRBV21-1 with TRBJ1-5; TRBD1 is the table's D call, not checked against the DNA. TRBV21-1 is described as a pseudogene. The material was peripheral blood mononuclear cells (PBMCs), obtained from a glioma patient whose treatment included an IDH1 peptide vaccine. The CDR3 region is CASKQWVDRGDQPQHF. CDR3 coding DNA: TGTGCCAGCAAGCAATGGGTAGACAGGGGTGACCAGCCCCAGCATTTT.